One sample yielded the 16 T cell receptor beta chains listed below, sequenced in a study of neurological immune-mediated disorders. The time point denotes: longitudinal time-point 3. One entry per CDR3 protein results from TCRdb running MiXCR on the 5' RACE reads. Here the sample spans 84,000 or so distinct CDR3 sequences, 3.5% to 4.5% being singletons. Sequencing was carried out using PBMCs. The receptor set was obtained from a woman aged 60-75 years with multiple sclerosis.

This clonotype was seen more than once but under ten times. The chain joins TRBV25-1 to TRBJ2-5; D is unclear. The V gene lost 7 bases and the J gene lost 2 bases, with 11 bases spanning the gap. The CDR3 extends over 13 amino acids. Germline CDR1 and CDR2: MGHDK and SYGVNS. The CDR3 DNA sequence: TGTGCCAGCACACTCGGAGCTCAAGAGACCCAGTACTTC. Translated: CASTLGAQETQYF.

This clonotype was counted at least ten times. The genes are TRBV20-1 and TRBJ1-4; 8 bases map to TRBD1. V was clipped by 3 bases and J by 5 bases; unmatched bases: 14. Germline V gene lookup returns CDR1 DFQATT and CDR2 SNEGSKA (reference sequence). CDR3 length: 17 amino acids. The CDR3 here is CSASPSGTGIRNEKLFF. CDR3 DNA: TGCAGTGCTAGCCCCTCAGGGACAGGAATAAGGAATGAAAAACTGTTTTTT.

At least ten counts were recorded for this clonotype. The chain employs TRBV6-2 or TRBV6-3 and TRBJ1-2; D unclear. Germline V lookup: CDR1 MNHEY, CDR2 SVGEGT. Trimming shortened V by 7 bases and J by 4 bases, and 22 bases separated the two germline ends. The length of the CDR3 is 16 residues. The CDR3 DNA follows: TGTGCCAGCATCCTCTCCGAGGCACCTTACGGCTATGGCTACACCTTC. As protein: CASILSEAPYGYGYTF.

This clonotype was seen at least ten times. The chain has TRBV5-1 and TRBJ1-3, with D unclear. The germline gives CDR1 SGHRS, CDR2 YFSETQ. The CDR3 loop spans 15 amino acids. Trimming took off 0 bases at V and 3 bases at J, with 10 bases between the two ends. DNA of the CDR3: TGCGCCAGCAGCTTGGGGTCTGGGGTTGGAAACACCATATATTTT. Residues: CASSLGSGVGNTIYF.

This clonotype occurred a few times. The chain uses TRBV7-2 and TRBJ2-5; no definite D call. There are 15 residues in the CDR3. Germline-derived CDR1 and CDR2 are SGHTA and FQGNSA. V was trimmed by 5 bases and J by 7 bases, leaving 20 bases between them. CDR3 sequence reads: CASSPLSLGEGTQYF. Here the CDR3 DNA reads TGTGCCAGCAGCCCACTGAGTCTGGGCGAAGGGACCCAGTACTTC.

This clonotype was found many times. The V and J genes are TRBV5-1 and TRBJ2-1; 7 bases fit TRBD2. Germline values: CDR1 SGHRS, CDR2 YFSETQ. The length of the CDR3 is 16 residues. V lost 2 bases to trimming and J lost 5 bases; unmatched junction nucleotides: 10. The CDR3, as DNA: TGCGCCAGCAGCTTAGTCCCCGGGACTACGGACAATGAGCAGTTCTTC. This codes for CASSLVPGTTDNEQFF.

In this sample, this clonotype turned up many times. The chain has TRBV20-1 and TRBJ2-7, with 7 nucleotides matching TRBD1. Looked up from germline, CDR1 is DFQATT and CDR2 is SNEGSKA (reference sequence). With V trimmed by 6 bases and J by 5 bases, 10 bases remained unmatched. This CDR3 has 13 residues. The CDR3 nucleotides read TGCAGTGCCGAGACAGGGAGAAGGAACGAGCAGTACTTC. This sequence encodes CSAETGRRNEQYF.

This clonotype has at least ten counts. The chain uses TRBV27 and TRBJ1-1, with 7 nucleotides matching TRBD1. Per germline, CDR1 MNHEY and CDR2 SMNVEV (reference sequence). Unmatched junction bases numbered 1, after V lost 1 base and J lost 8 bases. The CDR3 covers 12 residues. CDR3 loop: CASSLLTGEAFF. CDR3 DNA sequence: TGTGCCAGCAGTTTATTGACAGGGGAAGCTTTCTTT.

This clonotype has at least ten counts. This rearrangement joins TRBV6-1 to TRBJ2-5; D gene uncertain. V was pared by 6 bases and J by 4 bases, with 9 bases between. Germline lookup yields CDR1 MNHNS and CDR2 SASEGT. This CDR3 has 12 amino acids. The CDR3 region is CASSPARETQYF. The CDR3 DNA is TGTGCCAGCAGCCCAGCCAGAGAGACCCAGTACTTC.

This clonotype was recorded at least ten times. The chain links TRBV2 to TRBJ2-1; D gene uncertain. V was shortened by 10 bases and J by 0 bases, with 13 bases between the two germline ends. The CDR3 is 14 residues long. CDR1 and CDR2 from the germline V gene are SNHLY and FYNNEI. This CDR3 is CAIRPRSSYNEQFF. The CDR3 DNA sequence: TGTGCCATTAGGCCCCGAAGCTCCTACAATGAGCAGTTCTTC.

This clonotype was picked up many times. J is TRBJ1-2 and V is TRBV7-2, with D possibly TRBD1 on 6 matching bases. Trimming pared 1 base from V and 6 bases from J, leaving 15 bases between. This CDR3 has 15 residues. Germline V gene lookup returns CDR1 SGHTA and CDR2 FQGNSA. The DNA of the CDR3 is TGTGCCAGCAGCTTAGTTGGGACAACGAACCATGGCTACACCTTC. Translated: CASSLVGTTNHGYTF.

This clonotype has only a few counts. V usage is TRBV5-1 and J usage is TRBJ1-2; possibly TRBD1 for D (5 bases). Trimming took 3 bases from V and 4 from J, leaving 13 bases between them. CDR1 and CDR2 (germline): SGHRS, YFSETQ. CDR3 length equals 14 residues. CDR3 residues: CASSSQGSPYGYTF. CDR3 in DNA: TGCGCCAGCAGCTCCCAGGGAAGCCCCTATGGCTACACCTTC.

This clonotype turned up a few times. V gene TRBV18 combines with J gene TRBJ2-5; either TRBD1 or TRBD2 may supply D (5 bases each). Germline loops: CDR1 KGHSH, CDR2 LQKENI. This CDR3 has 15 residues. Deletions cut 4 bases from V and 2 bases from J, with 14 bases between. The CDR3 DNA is TGTGCCAGCTCACAATCGGGGCGTTTTCAAGAGACCCAGTACTTC. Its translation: CASSQSGRFQETQYF.

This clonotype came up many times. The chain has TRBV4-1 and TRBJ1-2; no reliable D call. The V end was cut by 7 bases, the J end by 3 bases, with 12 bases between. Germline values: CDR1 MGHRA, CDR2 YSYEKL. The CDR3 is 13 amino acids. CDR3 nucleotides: TGCGCCAGCACTTCGCGGGCGTACTATGGCTACACCTTC. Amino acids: CASTSRAYYGYTF.

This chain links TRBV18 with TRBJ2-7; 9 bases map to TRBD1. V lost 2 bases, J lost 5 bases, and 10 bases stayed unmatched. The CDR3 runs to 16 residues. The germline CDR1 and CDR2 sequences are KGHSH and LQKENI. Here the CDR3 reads CASSPLGTGSIDEQYF. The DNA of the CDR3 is TGTGCCAGCTCACCATTAGGGACAGGGAGTATCGACGAGCAGTACTTC.

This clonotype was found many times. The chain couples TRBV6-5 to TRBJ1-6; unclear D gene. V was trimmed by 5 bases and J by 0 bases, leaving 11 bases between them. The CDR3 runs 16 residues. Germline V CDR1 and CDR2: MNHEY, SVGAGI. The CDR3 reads CASSSERSSYNSPLHF. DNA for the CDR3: TGTGCCAGCAGTAGTGAGCGAAGCTCCTATAATTCACCCCTCCACTTT.